Listed below are T cell receptor beta chains from one sample, sequenced in a study of blood T cell repertoires in COVID-19. Method: immunoSEQ multiplex PCR; TCRdb's copy keeps in-frame clones and lacks some. The table records more than 65,000 clones, 80% to 90% of them present only once. The sample comprised peripheral blood. The origin of the receptors is a man aged 50 or older with active COVID-19. Each CDR3 is given with its conserved first and last residue. The order of the fields is CDR3 DNA, CDR3 protein, V gene, J gene, clone size, D gene. D genes are given only for firm matches. Only part of the rows carry a size: once, few, many, or a class if the clone is expanded.

CDR3 DNA: TGTGCCAGCAGCCAACATCCCGGGAGGGTAAGGAATCAGCCCCAGCATTTT; CDR3 protein: CASSQHPGRVRNQPQHF; V gene: TRBV3-1/TRBV3-2; J gene: TRBJ1-5; clone size: -; D gene: -
CDR3 DNA: TGTGCCAGTAGTCCCCGGACTTTAAGACTCACAGATACGCAGTATTTT; CDR3 protein: CASSPRTLRLTDTQYF; V gene: TRBV19; J gene: TRBJ2-3; clone size: -; D gene: -
CDR3 DNA: TGTGCCAGCAGTGAAGAGGCTAGCGGGGGGGCAGGGGAGCAGTTCTTC; CDR3 protein: CASSEEASGGAGEQFF; V gene: TRBV6-1; J gene: TRBJ2-1; clone size: few; D gene: TRBD2
CDR3 DNA: TGTGCCAGCTCATTCCTAGCGGGGGGTGGGGTAGGTACGCAGTATTTT; CDR3 protein: CASSFLAGGGVGTQYF; V gene: TRBV2; J gene: TRBJ2-3; clone size: -; D gene: TRBD2
CDR3 DNA: TGTGCCAGCAGCCCCCAGGGCGGGGCTTACAATGAGCAGTTCTTC; CDR3 protein: CASSPQGGAYNEQFF; V gene: TRBV2; J gene: TRBJ2-1; clone size: few; D gene: -
CDR3 DNA: TGTGCCAGCAGCTTAAGGGAGTCGGATGGCTACACCTTC; CDR3 protein: CASSLRESDGYTF; V gene: TRBV7-3; J gene: TRBJ1-2; clone size: few; D gene: -
CDR3 DNA: TGTGCCAGTACTCCCCCGAAGGACAGATACACTGAAGCTTTCTTT; CDR3 protein: CASTPPKDRYTEAFF; V gene: TRBV19; J gene: TRBJ1-1; clone size: -; D gene: -
CDR3 DNA: TGTGCCAGCAGCATAGCGGGAGTGAACAATGAGCAGTTCTTC; CDR3 protein: CASSIAGVNNEQFF; V gene: TRBV7-3; J gene: TRBJ2-1; clone size: -; D gene: TRBD2
CDR3 DNA: TGTGCCAGCTCACCAGTCGCGGGAGGGCGCAATGAGCAGTTCTTC; CDR3 protein: CASSPVAGGRNEQFF; V gene: TRBV18; J gene: TRBJ2-1; clone size: -; D gene: TRBD2
CDR3 DNA: TGTGCCAGCAGCTTAACCGGGACAGGGGGCGCCTACGAGCAGTACTTC; CDR3 protein: CASSLTGTGGAYEQYF; V gene: TRBV7-3; J gene: TRBJ2-7; clone size: -; D gene: TRBD1
CDR3 DNA: TGCAGCGTTGCCAGGGCCTCTGGAAACACCATATATTTT; CDR3 protein: CSVARASGNTIYF; V gene: TRBV29-1; J gene: TRBJ1-3; clone size: -; D gene: -
CDR3 DNA: TGTGCCAGCAGCGTAGGCGGGAGTCCGAACACCGGGGAGCTGTTTTTT; CDR3 protein: CASSVGGSPNTGELFF; V gene: TRBV9; J gene: TRBJ2-2; clone size: -; D gene: TRBD2
CDR3 DNA: TGTGCCAGAAGCTTGAAAGAGACTTCGTTTAGGAAGGAGCAGTACTTC; CDR3 protein: CARSLKETSFRKEQYF; V gene: TRBV5-3; J gene: TRBJ2-7; clone size: few; D gene: -